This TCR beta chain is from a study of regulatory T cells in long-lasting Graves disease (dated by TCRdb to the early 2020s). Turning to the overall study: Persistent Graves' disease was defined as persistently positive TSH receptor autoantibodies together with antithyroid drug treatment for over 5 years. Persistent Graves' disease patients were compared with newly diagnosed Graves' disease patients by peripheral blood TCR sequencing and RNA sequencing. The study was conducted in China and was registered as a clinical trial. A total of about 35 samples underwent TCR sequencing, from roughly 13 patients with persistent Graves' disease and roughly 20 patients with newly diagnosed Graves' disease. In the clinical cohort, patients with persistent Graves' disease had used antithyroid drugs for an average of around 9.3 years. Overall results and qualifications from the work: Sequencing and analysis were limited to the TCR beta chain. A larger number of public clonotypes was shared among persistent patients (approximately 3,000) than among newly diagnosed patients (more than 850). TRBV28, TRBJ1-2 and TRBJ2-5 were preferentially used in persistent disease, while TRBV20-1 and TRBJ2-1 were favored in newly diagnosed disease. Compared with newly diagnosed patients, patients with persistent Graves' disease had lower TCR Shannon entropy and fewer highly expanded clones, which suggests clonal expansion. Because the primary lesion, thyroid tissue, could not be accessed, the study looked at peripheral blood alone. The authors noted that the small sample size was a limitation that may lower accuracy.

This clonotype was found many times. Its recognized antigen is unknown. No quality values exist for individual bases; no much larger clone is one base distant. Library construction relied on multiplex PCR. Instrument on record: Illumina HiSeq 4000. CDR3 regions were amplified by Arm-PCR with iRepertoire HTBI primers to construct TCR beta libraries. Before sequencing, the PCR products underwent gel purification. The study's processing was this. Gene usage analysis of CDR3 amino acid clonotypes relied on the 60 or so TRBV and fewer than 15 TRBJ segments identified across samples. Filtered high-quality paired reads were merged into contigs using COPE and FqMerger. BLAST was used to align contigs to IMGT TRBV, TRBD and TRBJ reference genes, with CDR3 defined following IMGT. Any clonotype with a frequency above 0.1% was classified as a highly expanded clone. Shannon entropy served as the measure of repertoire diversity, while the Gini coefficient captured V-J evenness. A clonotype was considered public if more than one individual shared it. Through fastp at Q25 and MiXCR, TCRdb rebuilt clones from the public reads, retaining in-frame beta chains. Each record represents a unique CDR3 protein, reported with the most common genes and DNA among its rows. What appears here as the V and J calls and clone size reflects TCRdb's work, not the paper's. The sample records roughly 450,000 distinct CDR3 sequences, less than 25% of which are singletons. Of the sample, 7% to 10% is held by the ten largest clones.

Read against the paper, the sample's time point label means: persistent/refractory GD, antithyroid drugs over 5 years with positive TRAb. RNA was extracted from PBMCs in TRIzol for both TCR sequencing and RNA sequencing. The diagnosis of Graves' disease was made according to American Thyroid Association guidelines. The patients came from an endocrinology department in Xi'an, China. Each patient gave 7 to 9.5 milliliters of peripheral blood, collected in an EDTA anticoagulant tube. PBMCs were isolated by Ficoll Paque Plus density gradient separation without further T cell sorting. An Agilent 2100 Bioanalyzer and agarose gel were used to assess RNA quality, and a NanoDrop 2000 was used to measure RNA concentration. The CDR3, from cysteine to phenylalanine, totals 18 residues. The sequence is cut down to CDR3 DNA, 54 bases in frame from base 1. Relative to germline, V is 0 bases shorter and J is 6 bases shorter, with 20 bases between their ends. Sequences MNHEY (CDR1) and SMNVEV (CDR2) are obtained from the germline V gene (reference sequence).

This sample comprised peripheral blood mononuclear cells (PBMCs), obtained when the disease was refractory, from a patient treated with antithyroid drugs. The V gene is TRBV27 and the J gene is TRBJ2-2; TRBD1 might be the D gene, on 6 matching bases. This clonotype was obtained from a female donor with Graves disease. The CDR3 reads CASSLSIFRGMGAGELFF. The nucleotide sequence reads TGTGCCAGCAGTTTATCGATATTCAGGGGTATGGGGGCCGGGGAGCTGTTTTTT.